These 21 T cell receptor beta chains were sequenced from one sample in a study of blood T cell repertoires in COVID-19. TCRdb keeps only in-frame clones here, not all; method: immunoSEQ multiplex PCR. The data show 250,000 to 300,000 clones, roughly nine tenths seen once. Input material: peripheral blood. The receptors originated from a man younger than 30 with active or convalescent COVID-19.

This sequence joins TRBV10-3 and TRBJ1-6, with a possible D match to TRBD1 (6 bases). There are 15 residues in the CDR3. Germline-derived CDR1 and CDR2 are ENHRY and SYGVKD. V was shortened by 5 bases and J by 9 bases, with 17 bases between the two germline ends. The CDR3 DNA follows: TGTGCCATCAGTTCTTACGGAGGGGGGGGTTCACCCCTCCACTTT. Encoded protein: CAISSYGGGGSPLHF.

J is TRBJ1-3 and V is TRBV7-2; 8 nucleotides match TRBD1. Germline assignment: CDR1 SGHTA and CDR2 FQGNSA. CDR3 length: 15 amino acids. V was clipped by 6 bases and J by 0 bases; unmatched bases: 4. The CDR3 here is CASRDRGLSGNTIYF. The CDR3, as DNA: TGTGCCAGCAGAGACAGGGGTCTCTCTGGAAACACCATATATTTT.

This chain joins TRBV18 and TRBJ1-3; a weak D match, TRBD1 (5 bases). V was trimmed by 2 bases and J by 2 bases, leaving 10 bases between them. The germline gives CDR1 KGHSH, CDR2 LQKENI. The CDR3 is made up of 15 amino acids. The CDR3 region has the DNA TGTGCCAGCTCACCAACGGGGGACCCTGGAAACACCATATATTTT. Amino acids: CASSPTGDPGNTIYF.

This sequence joins TRBV7-9 and TRBJ1-1; TRBD1 matches at 7 bases. Germline CDR1 is SEHNR and CDR2 is FQNEAQ (reference sequence). The V and J ends lost 5 bases and 11 bases, in that order; junction bases with no gene match: 8. The CDR3 is 12 residues long. The CDR3 bases are TGTGCCAGCAGCGTAGGGGGCTCGGATGCTTTCTTT. Protein: CASSVGGSDAFF.

V is TRBV2 and J is TRBJ1-6; 9 positions agree with TRBD1. CDR1 and CDR2 from the germline V gene are SNHLY and FYNNEI. The CDR3 runs to 16 residues. With 6 bases clipped from V and 4 bases from J, the junction kept 7 bases outside the gene matches. The CDR3 sequence is CASRAGTGTYNSPLHF. CDR3 bases: TGTGCCAGCAGGGCGGGGACAGGGACTTATAATTCACCCCTCCACTTT.

The chain is built from TRBV5-5 and TRBJ1-2, with D hard to call. The CDR3 has 13 amino acids. Per the germline V gene, CDR1 is SGHKS and CDR2 is YYEKEE (reference sequence). Trimming took 4 bases from V and 5 from J, leaving 12 bases between them. The CDR3, as DNA: TGTGCCAGCAGCAGGGAGGGAACATATGGCTACACCTTC. Residues: CASSREGTYGYTF.

The chain recombines TRBV27 with TRBJ2-3, with D possibly matching TRBD1 (6 bases). V was cut by 6 bases and J by 2 bases, with 12 bases left in between. The germline gives CDR1 MNHEY, CDR2 SMNVEV (reference sequence). The CDR3 is 14 amino acids. The CDR3 reads CASSHRVDTDTQYF. CDR3 sequence (DNA): TGTGCCAGCAGCCACAGGGTGGACACAGATACGCAGTATTTT.

The chain uses TRBV6-5 and TRBJ1-6, with D unclear. V was trimmed by 6 bases and J by 14 bases, leaving 11 bases between them. Germline V gene lookup returns CDR1 MNHEY and CDR2 SVGAGI. The CDR3 is 11 amino acids. The CDR3 is CASRALESLHF. CDR3 DNA: TGTGCCAGCAGGGCGCTGGAGTCCCTCCACTTT.

The gene calls are TRBV30 and TRBJ2-1; the match to TRBD2 covers 12 bases. Germline V gene data show CDR1 as GTSNPN and CDR2 as SVGIG (reference sequence). The CDR3 has 17 residues. The junction had 9 bases not matched to a gene; V was cut back by 0 bases and J by 6 bases. DNA of the CDR3: TGTGCCTGGAGTGTACGCGGGACTAGCGGGTATAGCAATGAGCAGTTCTTC. It codes for CAWSVRGTSGYSNEQFF.

The chain combines TRBV5-4 with TRBJ1-1; no definite D call. V lost 4 bases and J lost 1, with 11 bases in between. This CDR3 is 14 amino acids long. Looked up from germline, CDR1 is SGHNT and CDR2 is YYREEE (reference sequence). CDR3 in amino acids: CASSPPAANTEAFF. In DNA form, the CDR3 reads TGTGCCAGCAGCCCCCCCGCGGCGAACACTGAAGCTTTCTTT. The full variable domain, in which reference TRBV5-4 and TRBJ1-1 provide the parts outside the CDR3, is ETGVTQSPTHLIKTRGQQVTLRCSSQSGHNTVSWYQQALGQGPQFIFQYYREEENGRGNFPPRFSGLQFPNYSSELNVNALELDDSALYLCASSPPAANTEAFFGQGTRLTVV.

The CDR3 sequence: CASSLDRGRGNEQFF. The DNA of the CDR3 is TGTGCCAGCAGCTTGGACAGGGGGCGAGGCAATGAGCAGTTCTTC. V and J are TRBV11-3 and TRBJ2-1; TRBD1 aligns across 11 bases. The J segment lost 6 bases and the V segment lost 3 bases, leaving 4 bases of the junction unmatched. The CDR3 runs 15 residues. Germline V CDR1 and CDR2: SGHNT, YENEEA. Using reference TRBV11-3 and TRBJ2-1 for the parts outside the CDR3, the full variable domain is EAGVVQSPRYKIIEKKQPVAFWCNPISGHNTLYWYLQNLGQGPELLIRYENEEAVDDSQLPKDRFSAERLKGVDSTLKIQPAELGDSAVYLCASSLDRGRGNEQFFGPGTRLTVL.

The genes are TRBV27 and TRBJ1-4, with D tentatively TRBD1 (5 bases). V shed 3 bases and J shed 2 bases, with 10 bases lying between them. The CDR3 loop spans 15 amino acids. The germline V gene has CDR1 MNHEY and CDR2 SMNVEV (reference sequence). Written as DNA, the CDR3 is TGTGCCAGCAGTTTCGGGGGTACGACTAATGAAAAACTGTTTTTT. This gives the protein CASSFGGTTNEKLFF.

The chain has TRBV6-6 and TRBJ1-2, with 7 positions matching TRBD1. The V and J ends lost 2 bases and 7 bases, in that order; junction bases with no gene match: 4. The germline gives CDR1 MNHNY, CDR2 SVGAGI (reference sequence). This CDR3 comprises 13 residues. The CDR3 region is CASSYAAGGGYTF. The CDR3 region has the DNA TGTGCCAGCAGTTACGCGGCAGGGGGTGGCTACACCTTC.

The chain joins TRBV9 to TRBJ2-7; TRBD2 is a possible D gene (5 bases). Deletions cut 4 bases from V and 0 bases from J, with 14 bases between. CDR3 length equals 15 residues. Germline CDR1 reads SGDLS; CDR2 reads YYNGEE. The CDR3 bases are TGTGCCAGCAGCAAGGACTTAGTGAGCTCCTACGAGCAGTACTTC. Residues: CASSKDLVSSYEQYF. Complete variable domain (other parts from reference TRBV9 and TRBJ2-7): DSGVTQTPKHLITATGQRVTLRCSPRSGDLSVYWYQQSLDQGLQFLIQYYNGEERAKGNILERFSAQQFPDLHSELNLSSLELGDSALYFCASSKDLVSSYEQYFGPGTRLTVT.

The chain uses TRBV7-6 and TRBJ1-2; D possibly corresponds to TRBD1 (6 bases). The CDR3 spans 17 residues. In germline, CDR1 is SGHVS, CDR2 FNYEAQ. With 5 bases removed from V and 8 bases from J, the gap between germline ends came to 27 bases. As DNA, the CDR3 is TGTGCCAGCAGCCGAGGGGGGGGCGGCCCGGTGGCAAGCGGCTACACCTTC. Translation: CASSRGGGGPVASGYTF.

The chain combines TRBV28 with TRBJ2-1; 9 bases line up with TRBD2. Trimming at V came to 8 bases and at J to 7 bases, leaving 6 bases not matched to a gene. This CDR3 comprises 13 residues. In germline, CDR1 is MDHEN, CDR2 SYDVKM. The CDR3 DNA reads as TGTGCCAGCGGTAGCGGGAGCGGGAATGAGCAGTTCTTC. Its translation: CASGSGSGNEQFF.

The rearrangement uses TRBV2 and TRBJ1-5; maybe TRBD1 (5 bases). V was shortened by 4 bases and J by 1 base, with 14 bases between the two germline ends. The V gene's germline CDR1 is SNHLY and CDR2 FYNNEI. This CDR3 has 16 amino acids. The CDR3 nucleotides are TGTGCCAGCAGTGGGTCCAGGACATCCAGCAATCAGCCCCAGCATTTT. It translates to CASSGSRTSSNQPQHF.

As for this clone: The sample holds other DNA sequences that translate to the same CDR3. The V gene is TRBV9, the J gene TRBJ2-1; TRBD2 aligns across 11 bases. The CDR3 consists of 15 residues. With 0 bases clipped from V and 8 bases from J, the junction kept 4 bases outside the gene matches. Germline V gene lookup returns CDR1 SGDLS and CDR2 YYNGEE. The CDR3 nucleotides are TGTGCCAGCAGCGTAGTTAGCGGGGGGGCCGATGAGCAGTTCTTC. This translates into CASSVVSGGADEQFF. The full variable domain, rest sourced from reference TRBV9 and TRBJ2-1, is DSGVTQTPKHLITATGQRVTLRCSPRSGDLSVYWYQQSLDQGLQFLIQYYNGEERAKGNILERFSAQQFPDLHSELNLSSLELGDSALYFCASSVVSGGADEQFFGPGTRLTVL.

This chain uses TRBV5-1 with TRBJ2-1, with TRBD2 identical over 8 bases. Trimming at V came to 4 bases and at J to 0 bases, leaving 9 bases not matched to a gene. The germline V gene has CDR1 SGHRS and CDR2 YFSETQ. CDR3 length: 17 residues. The CDR3 nucleotides read TGCGCCAGCAGCCCCGCCCCAGCGGGAGACTCCTACAATGAGCAGTTCTTC. Its protein product is CASSPAPAGDSYNEQFF.

The chain joins TRBV19 to TRBJ2-3; 7 bases map to TRBD2. The germline V gene encodes CDR1 LNHDA and CDR2 SQIVND (reference sequence). The CDR3 totals 18 residues. After removal of 3 bases from V and 2 bases from J, the junction contained 14 bases not matched to a gene. The CDR3 reads CASSIDTLAARTTDTQYF. The CDR3 DNA reads TGTGCCAGTAGTATCGACACCCTAGCGGCTCGAACCACAGATACGCAGTATTTT.

The V call is TRBV9, the J call TRBJ2-1; D gene ambiguous. CDR1 SGDLS and CDR2 YYNGEE come from the germline V gene. CDR3 length equals 12 residues. V was trimmed by 0 bases and J by 5 bases, leaving 3 bases between them. The CDR3 sequence is CASSVADNEQFF. The CDR3 region has the DNA TGTGCCAGCAGCGTAGCAGACAATGAGCAGTTCTTC. Complete variable domain (other parts from reference TRBV9 and TRBJ2-1): DSGVTQTPKHLITATGQRVTLRCSPRSGDLSVYWYQQSLDQGLQFLIQYYNGEERAKGNILERFSAQQFPDLHSELNLSSLELGDSALYFCASSVADNEQFFGPGTRLTVL.